The next 25 T cell receptor beta chains were all read from a single sample in a study of shared clonotypes between healthy human individuals. Some clones are missing from TCRdb's copy, which holds only in-frame ones; the method was immunoSEQ multiplex PCR. The table includes about 660,000 clones, around 67% detected once. The specimen was memory CD4+ T cells sorted from blood. The subset is: CD45RA-negative fraction. These receptors all come from a woman aged 25 to 45 in good health.

This chain links TRBV28 with TRBJ1-1, with D tentatively TRBD1 (5 bases). V lost 6 bases to trimming and J lost 1 base, with 9 bases between them. There are 13 residues in the CDR3. Per germline, CDR1 MDHEN and CDR2 SYDVKM. The DNA for the CDR3 is TGTGCCAGCAGCGAAGGACAGAACACTGAAGCTTTCTTT. Amino acids: CASSEGQNTEAFF.

The CDR3 region has the DNA TGTGCCAGCAGCCTCACCCAGAGACGGCTCTCTGGGGCCAACGTCCTGACTTTC. Its translation: CASSLTQRRLSGANVLTF. V usage is TRBV13 and J usage is TRBJ2-6; D gene ambiguous. V was pared by 5 bases and J by 0 bases, with 17 bases between. In germline, CDR1 is PRHDT, CDR2 FYEKMQ (reference sequence). This CDR3 comprises 18 residues.

This clone was detected a few times. V usage is TRBV28 and J usage is TRBJ2-1; unclear D gene. This CDR3 has 14 residues. Germline V gene lookup returns CDR1 MDHEN and CDR2 SYDVKM. Trimming shortened V by 5 bases and J by 11 bases, and 19 bases separated the two germline ends. In nucleotides, the CDR3 is TGTGCCAGCAGTAGCCCACTGGCTCCCCGTCAGCAGTTCTTC. Translating it yields CASSSPLAPRQQFF.

The chain couples TRBV5-1 to TRBJ1-3; 9 nucleotides align to TRBD1. Losses at the gene ends were 4 bases for V and 8 bases for J; bases not matched to a gene: 10. CDR1 and CDR2 from the germline V gene are SGHRS and YFSETQ. The CDR3 runs to 15 residues. The CDR3 nucleotides are TGCGCCAGCAGCCATACCGGGACAGGGTCGGACACCATATATTTT. This translates into CASSHTGTGSDTIYF.

V gene TRBV7-9 combines with J gene TRBJ2-7; a weak D match, TRBD1 (6 bases). Per the germline V gene, CDR1 is SEHNR and CDR2 is FQNEAQ (reference sequence). The germline V and J ends were trimmed by 3 bases and 4 bases, with 10 bases remaining between them. The length of the CDR3 is 13 residues. CDR3 residues: CASSFTDSYEQYF. DNA of the CDR3: TGTGCCAGCAGCTTTACGGACAGTTACGAGCAGTACTTC.

J is TRBJ2-1 and V is TRBV27; the match to TRBD2 covers 7 bases. Germline lookup yields CDR1 MNHEY and CDR2 SMNVEV (reference sequence). J gave up 4 bases and V 8 bases, and 11 bases lay outside the gene matches. The CDR3 runs 15 residues. The CDR3 region has the DNA TGTGCCAGCGGTATTCTAGCGGAGAATTACAATGAGCAGTTCTTC. Translated: CASGILAENYNEQFF.

The J gene is TRBJ1-4, the V gene TRBV5-1; 7 bases align to TRBD1. After removal of 0 bases from V and 4 bases from J, the junction contained 3 bases not matched to a gene. The CDR3 covers 15 residues. Germline V lookup: CDR1 SGHRS, CDR2 YFSETQ. The CDR3 is CASSLGQGGNEKLFF. The DNA of the CDR3 is TGCGCCAGCAGCTTGGGACAGGGAGGTAATGAAAAACTGTTTTTT.

The gene calls are TRBV15 and TRBJ1-5; 7 nucleotides match TRBD1. This CDR3 is built from 17 residues. J gave up 0 bases and V 0 bases, and 5 bases lay outside the gene matches. CDR1 and CDR2 (germline): LNHNV, YYDKDF (reference sequence). The DNA for the CDR3 is TGTGCCACCAGCAGAGATCCCCGGGACAGTAGCAATCAGCCCCAGCATTTT. Translation: CATSRDPRDSSNQPQHF. The variable domain in full, with the rest retrieved from reference TRBV15 and TRBJ1-5, is DAMVIQNPRYQVTQFGKPVTLSCSQTLNHNVMYWYQQKSSQAPKLLFHYYDKDFNNEADTPDNFQSRRPNTSFCFLDIRSPGLGDTAMYLCATSRDPRDSSNQPQHFGDGTRLSIL.

J is TRBJ1-3 and V is TRBV15, with unresolved D. The CDR3 spans 15 residues. Trimming removed 4 bases at V and 2 bases at J, with 12 bases between. CDR1 and CDR2 (germline): LNHNV, YYDKDF (reference sequence). The CDR3 loop reads CATSIELGAGNTIYF. CDR3 nucleotides: TGTGCCACCAGCATCGAGTTGGGTGCTGGAAACACCATATATTTT.

This clone occurred a few times. The CDR3 DNA reads TGTGCCAGCAGTCACCGGGACAGGGTGGGTCAGCCCCAGCATTTT. Translating gives CASSHRDRVGQPQHF. The chain combines TRBV6-1 with TRBJ1-5; 9 nucleotides align to TRBD1. CDR3 length: 15 residues. With V trimmed by 5 bases and J by 6 bases, 8 bases remained unmatched. CDR1 MNHNS and CDR2 SASEGT come from the germline V gene.

The rearrangement joins TRBV13 to TRBJ1-1; no clear D gene. Germline-derived CDR1 and CDR2 are PRHDT and FYEKMQ (reference sequence). CDR3 length: 12 residues. V was shortened by 1 base and J by 2 bases, with 2 bases between the two germline ends. This chain's CDR3 is CASSLENTEAFF. The DNA for the CDR3 is TGTGCCAGCAGCTTAGAAAACACTGAAGCTTTCTTT.

V gene TRBV29-1 combines with J gene TRBJ1-2, with TRBD1 matching 10 bases. The CDR3 loop spans 14 amino acids. V lost 3 bases to trimming and J lost 4 bases; unmatched junction nucleotides: 5. Germline V gives CDR1 SQVTM, CDR2 ANQGSEA. The CDR3: CSVDRTGGSYGYTF. DNA of the CDR3: TGCAGCGTTGACAGGACAGGGGGGTCCTATGGCTACACCTTC.

This chain connects TRBV10-3 to TRBJ2-7; 8 bases map to TRBD1. Germline trimming cut 10 bases from V and 3 bases from J; bases unmatched to any gene: 5. CDR3 size: 12 residues. The germline CDR1 and CDR2 sequences are ENHRY and SYGVKD. This chain's CDR3 is CATSGQGYEQYF. The CDR3 DNA sequence: TGTGCCACCTCCGGACAGGGCTACGAGCAGTACTTC.

This chain uses TRBV19 with TRBJ2-3; 7 positions match TRBD1. The trim removed 3 bases at V and 0 bases at J, leaving 0 bases unmatched. The CDR3 is 14 residues long. Germline V gene lookup returns CDR1 LNHDA and CDR2 SQIVND (reference sequence). The DNA for the CDR3 is TGTGCCAGTAGTATGGGACAGAGCACAGATACGCAGTATTTT. Its translation: CASSMGQSTDTQYF.

J is TRBJ1-4 and V is TRBV7-9; a weak D match, TRBD1 (5 bases). Germline lookup yields CDR1 SEHNR and CDR2 FQNEAQ (reference sequence). V lost 3 bases and J lost 7, with 12 bases in between. This CDR3 spans 14 amino acids. DNA for the CDR3: TGTGCCAGCAGCTTGCAGGGTCGGGGTGAAAAACTGTTTTTT. Protein sequence: CASSLQGRGEKLFF.

The chain is built from TRBV5-8 and TRBJ2-7, with TRBD1 matching 8 bases. Trimming cost V 4 bases and J 7 bases; bases outside gene matches: 10. Germline CDR1 SGHTS, CDR2 YDEGEE. This CDR3 spans 14 amino acids. CDR3 region: CASSPGTGPREQYF. Here the CDR3 DNA reads TGTGCCAGCAGCCCGGGGACAGGCCCCCGGGAGCAGTACTTC.

V and J are TRBV5-5 and TRBJ2-3; D is possibly TRBD2 (6 bases). The ends were cut back, 5 bases at V and 0 bases at J, with 10 bases in the middle. CDR1 and CDR2 from the germline V gene are SGHKS and YYEKEE (reference sequence). The CDR3 extends over 14 amino acids. The CDR3 sequence is CASRLGLSTDTQYF. CDR3 nucleotides: TGTGCCAGCAGGCTGGGACTTAGCACAGATACGCAGTATTTT.

This clone was seen more than once but under ten times. The chain joins TRBV2 to TRBJ2-3; possible D gene TRBD2, 5 bases. Germline V gives CDR1 SNHLY, CDR2 FYNNEI. The CDR3 sequence is 15 residues long. Trimming stripped 1 base from V and 4 bases from J, with 12 bases between. Here the CDR3 reads CASSEGRVSSDTQYF. CDR3 DNA sequence: TGTGCCAGCAGTGAAGGGCGGGTTTCCTCAGATACGCAGTATTTT.

V usage is TRBV5-1 and J usage is TRBJ2-7; 9 positions agree with TRBD2. The CDR3 spans 15 residues. Trimming removed 4 bases from V and 0 bases from J; junction bases left unmatched: 5. Germline lookup yields CDR1 SGHRS and CDR2 YFSETQ. CDR3 bases: TGCGCCAGCAGCGATCGGACTAGCGCCTCCTACGAGCAGTACTTC. It encodes CASSDRTSASYEQYF.

The chain couples TRBV30 to TRBJ1-1; D is undetermined. The CDR3 is 13 residues long. The germline gives CDR1 GTSNPN, CDR2 SVGIG (reference sequence). Trimming removed 2 bases from V and 1 base from J, with 8 bases in between. CDR3: CAWSRRANTEAFF. DNA for the CDR3: TGTGCCTGGAGTAGGAGGGCGAACACTGAAGCTTTCTTT. Filled out from reference TRBV30 and TRBJ1-1, the complete variable domain reads SQTIHQWPATLVQPVGSPLSLECTVEGTSNPNLYWYRQAAGRGLQLLFYSVGIGQISSEVPQNLSASRPQDRQFILSSKKLLLSDSGFYLCAWSRRANTEAFFGQGTRLTVV.

This clone was counted only a few times. The chain's CDR3 is CSVLGRGPEGYGYTF. Here the CDR3 DNA reads TGCAGCGTGCTCGGCAGGGGCCCAGAAGGATATGGCTACACCTTC. This chain links TRBV29-1 with TRBJ1-2, with D possibly being TRBD1 (6 bases). Trimming stripped 6 bases from V and 5 bases from J, with 22 bases between. The CDR3 consists of 15 residues. Germline V gives CDR1 SQVTM, CDR2 ANQGSEA.

Notes on this clone: Since a far larger clone is one base different, this is likely a read error. Other DNA variants within this sample encode the same CDR3. The chain links TRBV5-1 to TRBJ1-4; 7 bases agree with TRBD1. Trimming cost V 2 bases and J 4 bases; bases outside gene matches: 5. Germline CDR1 and CDR2: SGHRS and YFSETQ. The CDR3 is 15 residues long. CDR3 region: CASSLGDRDNEKLFF. CDR3 bases: TGCGCCAGCAGCTTAGGGGACAGAGATAATGAAAAACTGTTTTTT.

This clone appeared a few times. The chain recombines TRBV5-6 with TRBJ2-2; D unclear. The V gene lost 0 bases and the J gene lost 2 bases, with 5 bases spanning the gap. Germline V lookup: CDR1 SGHDT, CDR2 YYEEEE. The length of the CDR3 is 14 residues. The CDR3 nucleotides read TGTGCCAGCAGCTTGGGCGCTAACACCGGGGAGCTGTTTTTT. Its translation: CASSLGANTGELFF.

CDR3 DNA sequence: TGTGCCAGCTCAACGACAGGGTCGGAAGGCTACACCTTC. Translated: CASSTTGSEGYTF. J is TRBJ1-2 and V is TRBV18, with 7 bases fitting TRBD1. Per germline, CDR1 KGHSH and CDR2 LQKENI. The trim removed 5 bases at V and 8 bases at J, leaving 8 bases unmatched. CDR3 length: 13 amino acids.

This chain joins TRBV18 and TRBJ1-1; no reliable D call. The CDR3 covers 13 residues. Trimming stripped 6 bases from V and 4 bases from J, with 12 bases between. Germline CDR1 and CDR2: KGHSH and LQKENI. CDR3 in amino acids: CASSPGRGTEAFF. Written as DNA, the CDR3 is TGTGCCAGCTCCCCCGGTCGAGGCACTGAAGCTTTCTTT.